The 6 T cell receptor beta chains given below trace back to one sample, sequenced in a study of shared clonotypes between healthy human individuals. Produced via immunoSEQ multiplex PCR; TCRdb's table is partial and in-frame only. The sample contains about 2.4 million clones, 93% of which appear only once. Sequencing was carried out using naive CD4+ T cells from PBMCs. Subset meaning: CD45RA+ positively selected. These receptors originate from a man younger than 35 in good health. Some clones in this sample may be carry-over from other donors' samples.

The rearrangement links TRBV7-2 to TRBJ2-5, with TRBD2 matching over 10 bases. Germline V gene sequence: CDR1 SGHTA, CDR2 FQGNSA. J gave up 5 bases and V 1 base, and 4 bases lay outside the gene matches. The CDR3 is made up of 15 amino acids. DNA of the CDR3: TGTGCCAGCAGCTTAGATAGCGGGAGGATGGAGACCCAGTACTTC. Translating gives CASSLDSGRMETQYF.

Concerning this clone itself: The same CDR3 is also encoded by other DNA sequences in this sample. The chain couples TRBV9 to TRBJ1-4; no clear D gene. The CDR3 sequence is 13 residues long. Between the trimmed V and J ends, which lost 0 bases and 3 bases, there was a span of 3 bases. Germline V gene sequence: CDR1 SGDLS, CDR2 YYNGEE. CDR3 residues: CASSVGANEKLFF. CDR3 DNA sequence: TGTGCCAGCAGCGTAGGTGCTAATGAAAAACTGTTTTTT.

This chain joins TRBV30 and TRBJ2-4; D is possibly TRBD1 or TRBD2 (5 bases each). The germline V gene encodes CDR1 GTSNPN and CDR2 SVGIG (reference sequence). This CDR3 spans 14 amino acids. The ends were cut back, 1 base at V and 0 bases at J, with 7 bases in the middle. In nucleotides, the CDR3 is TGTGCCTGGAGTGACGGGGCAGCCAAAAACATTCAGTACTTC. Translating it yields CAWSDGAAKNIQYF.

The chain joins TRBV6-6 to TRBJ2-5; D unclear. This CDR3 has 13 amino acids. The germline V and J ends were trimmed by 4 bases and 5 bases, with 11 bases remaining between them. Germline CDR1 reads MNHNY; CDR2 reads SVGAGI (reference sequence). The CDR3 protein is CASSSRNLETQYF. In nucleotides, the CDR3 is TGTGCCAGCAGTTCCCGAAACTTGGAGACCCAGTACTTC.

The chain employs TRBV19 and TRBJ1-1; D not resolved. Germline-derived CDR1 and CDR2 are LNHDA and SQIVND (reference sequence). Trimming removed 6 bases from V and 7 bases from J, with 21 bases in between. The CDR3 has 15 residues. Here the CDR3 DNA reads TGTGCCAGTAGGGCATGGGATGGGAGAAAGGGTGAAGCTTTCTTT. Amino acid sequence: CASRAWDGRKGEAFF.

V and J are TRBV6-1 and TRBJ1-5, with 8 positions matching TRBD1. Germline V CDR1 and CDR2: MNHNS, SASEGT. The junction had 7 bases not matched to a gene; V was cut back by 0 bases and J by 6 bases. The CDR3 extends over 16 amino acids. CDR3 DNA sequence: TGTGCCAGCAGTGAAGCGAAGGACAGGGTTTTTCAGCCCCAGCATTTT. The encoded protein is CASSEAKDRVFQPQHF.